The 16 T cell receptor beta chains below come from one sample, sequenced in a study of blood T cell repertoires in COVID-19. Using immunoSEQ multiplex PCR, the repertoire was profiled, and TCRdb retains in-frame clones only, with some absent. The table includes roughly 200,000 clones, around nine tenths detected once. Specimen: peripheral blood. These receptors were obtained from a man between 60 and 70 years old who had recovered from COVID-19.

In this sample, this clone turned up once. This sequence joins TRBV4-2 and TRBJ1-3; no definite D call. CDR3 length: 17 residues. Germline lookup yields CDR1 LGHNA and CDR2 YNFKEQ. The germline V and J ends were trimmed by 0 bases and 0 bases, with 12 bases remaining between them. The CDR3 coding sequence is TGTGCCAGCAGCCAAGACGCGCGATCCTCCTCTGGAAACACCATATATTTT. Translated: CASSQDARSSSGNTIYF.

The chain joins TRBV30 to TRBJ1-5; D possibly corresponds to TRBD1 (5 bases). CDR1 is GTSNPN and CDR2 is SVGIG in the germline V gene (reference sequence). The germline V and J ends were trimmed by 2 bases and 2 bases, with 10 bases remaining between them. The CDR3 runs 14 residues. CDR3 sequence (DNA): TGTGCCTGGAGTATGGGGACTGGCAATCAGCCCCAGCATTTT. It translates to CAWSMGTGNQPQHF.

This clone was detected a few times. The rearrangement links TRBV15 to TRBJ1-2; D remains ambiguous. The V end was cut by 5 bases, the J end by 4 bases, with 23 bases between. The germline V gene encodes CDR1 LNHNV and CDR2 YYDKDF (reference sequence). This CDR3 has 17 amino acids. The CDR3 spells CATSSRGRAGRSYGYTF. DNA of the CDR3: TGTGCCACCAGCTCTCGCGGTAGGGCTGGGAGGAGCTATGGCTACACCTTC.

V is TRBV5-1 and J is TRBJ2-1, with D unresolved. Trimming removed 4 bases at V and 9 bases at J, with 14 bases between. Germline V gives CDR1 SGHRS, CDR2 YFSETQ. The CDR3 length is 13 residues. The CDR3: CASSPAPGGEQFF. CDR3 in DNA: TGCGCCAGCAGCCCGGCCCCTGGCGGTGAGCAGTTCTTC.

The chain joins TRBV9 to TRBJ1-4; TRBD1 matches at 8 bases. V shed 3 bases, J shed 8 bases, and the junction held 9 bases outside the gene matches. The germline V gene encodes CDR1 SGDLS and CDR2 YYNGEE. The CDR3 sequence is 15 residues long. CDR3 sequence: CASSDRQGIDEKLFF. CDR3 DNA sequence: TGTGCCAGCAGCGATCGACAGGGGATTGACGAAAAACTGTTTTTT.

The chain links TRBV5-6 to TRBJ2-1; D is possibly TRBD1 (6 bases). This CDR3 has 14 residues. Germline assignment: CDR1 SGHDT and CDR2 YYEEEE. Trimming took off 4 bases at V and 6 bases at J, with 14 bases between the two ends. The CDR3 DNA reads TGTGCCAGCAGCCCCGGGACACTCAGCAATGAGCAGTTCTTC. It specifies CASSPGTLSNEQFF.

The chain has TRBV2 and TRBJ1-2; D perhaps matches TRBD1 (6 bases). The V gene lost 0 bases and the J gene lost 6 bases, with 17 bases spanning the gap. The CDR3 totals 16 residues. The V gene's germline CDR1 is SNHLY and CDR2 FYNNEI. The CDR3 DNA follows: TGTGCCAGCAGTGAAGCGCTTCAGGGCAGGGGTAATGGCTACACCTTC. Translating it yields CASSEALQGRGNGYTF.

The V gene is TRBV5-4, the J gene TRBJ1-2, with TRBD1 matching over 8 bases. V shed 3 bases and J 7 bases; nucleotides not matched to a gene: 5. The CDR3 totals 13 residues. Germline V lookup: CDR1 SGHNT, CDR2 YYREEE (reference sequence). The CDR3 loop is CASSSAGGGGYTF. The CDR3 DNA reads TGTGCCAGCAGCTCCGCAGGGGGCGGTGGCTACACCTTC.

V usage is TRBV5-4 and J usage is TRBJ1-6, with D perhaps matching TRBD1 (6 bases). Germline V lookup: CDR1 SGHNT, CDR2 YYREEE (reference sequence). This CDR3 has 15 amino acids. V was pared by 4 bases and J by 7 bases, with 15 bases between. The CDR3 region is CASSIARGSNSPLHF. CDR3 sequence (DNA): TGTGCCAGCAGCATTGCAAGGGGGTCCAATTCACCCCTCCACTTT.

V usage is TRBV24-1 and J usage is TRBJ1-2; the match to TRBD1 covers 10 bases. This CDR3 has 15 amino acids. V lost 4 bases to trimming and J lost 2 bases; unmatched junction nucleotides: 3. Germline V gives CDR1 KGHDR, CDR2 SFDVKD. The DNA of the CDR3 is TGTGCCACCAGTGACCAGACAGGGGGCAACTATGGCTACACCTTC. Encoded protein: CATSDQTGGNYGYTF.

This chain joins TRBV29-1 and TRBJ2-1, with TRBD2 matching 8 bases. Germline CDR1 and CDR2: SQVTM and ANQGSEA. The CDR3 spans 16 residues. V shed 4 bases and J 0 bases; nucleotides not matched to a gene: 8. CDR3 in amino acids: CSVGLAFEGSYNEQFF. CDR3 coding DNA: TGCAGCGTTGGACTAGCGTTCGAAGGCTCCTACAATGAGCAGTTCTTC.

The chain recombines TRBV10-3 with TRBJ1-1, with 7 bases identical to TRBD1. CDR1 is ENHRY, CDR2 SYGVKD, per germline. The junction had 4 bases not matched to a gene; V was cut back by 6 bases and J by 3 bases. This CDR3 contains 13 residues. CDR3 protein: CAIRQGQHTEAFF. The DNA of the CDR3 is TGTGCCATCAGACAGGGACAGCACACTGAAGCTTTCTTT.

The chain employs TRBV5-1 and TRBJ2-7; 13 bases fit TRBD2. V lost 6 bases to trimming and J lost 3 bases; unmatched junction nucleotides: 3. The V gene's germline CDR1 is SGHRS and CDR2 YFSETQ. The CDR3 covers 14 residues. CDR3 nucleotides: TGCGCCAGCACCGGGACTAGCGGGGTCTACGAGCAGTACTTC. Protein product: CASTGTSGVYEQYF. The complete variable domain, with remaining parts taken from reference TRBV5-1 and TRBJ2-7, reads KAGVTQTPRYLIKTRGQQVTLSCSPISGHRSVSWYQQTPGQGLQFLFEYFSETQRNKGNFPGRFSGRQFSNSRSEMNVSTLELGDSALYLCASTGTSGVYEQYFGPGTRLTVT.

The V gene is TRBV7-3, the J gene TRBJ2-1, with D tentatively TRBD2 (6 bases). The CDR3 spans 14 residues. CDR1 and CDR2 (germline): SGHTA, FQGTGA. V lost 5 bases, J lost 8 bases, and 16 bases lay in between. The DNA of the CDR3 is TGTGCCAGCAGCCAAAACATAGCTAGCGATGAGCAGTTCTTC. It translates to CASSQNIASDEQFF.

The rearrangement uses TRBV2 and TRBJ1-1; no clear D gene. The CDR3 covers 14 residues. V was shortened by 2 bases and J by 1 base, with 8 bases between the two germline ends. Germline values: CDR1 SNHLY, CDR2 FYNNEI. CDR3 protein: CASSEQGGNTEAFF. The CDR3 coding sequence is TGTGCCAGCAGTGAACAAGGAGGGAACACTGAAGCTTTCTTT.

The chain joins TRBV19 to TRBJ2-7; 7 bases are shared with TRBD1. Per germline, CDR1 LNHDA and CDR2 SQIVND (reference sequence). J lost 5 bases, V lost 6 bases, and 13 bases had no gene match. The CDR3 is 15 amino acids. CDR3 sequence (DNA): TGTGCCAGTAGCCCCGCAACAGGGGTGGTACACGAGCAGTACTTC. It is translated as CASSPATGVVHEQYF.